The 6 T cell receptor beta chains reported below all come from one sample, sequenced in a study of regulatory T cells in long-lasting Graves disease. Arm-PCR with iRepertoire HTBI primers amplified the CDR3 regions for these TCR beta libraries. Via MiXCR, TCRdb re-called the multiplex PCR reads, giving one row per CDR3 protein. The sample records roughly 510,000 distinct CDR3 sequences, roughly 15% being singletons. Sample time point: newly diagnosed GD, antithyroid drugs for less than 3 months. The authors made the TCR library using RNA they extracted from PBMCs. The data also belong to a second study, concerning T cells in Graves' hyperthyroidism and ophthalmopathy.

Sequencing used peripheral blood mononuclear cells (PBMCs), obtained at new diagnosis, from a patient treated with antithyroid drugs. Source of these receptors: a man aged 18 to 29 with Graves disease.

The J gene is TRBJ1-6, the V gene TRBV5-1; D is undetermined. Between the trimmed V and J ends, which lost 5 bases and 7 bases, there was a span of 13 bases. The CDR3 extends over 14 amino acids. In germline, CDR1 is SGHRS, CDR2 YFSETQ. The CDR3 protein is CASSEAEKNSPLHF. The CDR3 bases are TGCGCCAGCAGTGAGGCGGAGAAGAATTCACCCCTCCACTTT. Together with reference TRBV5-1 and TRBJ1-6, the CDR3 gives the full variable domain: KAGVTQTPRYLIKTRGQQVTLSCSPISGHRSVSWYQQTPGQGLQFLFEYFSETQRNKGNFPGRFSGRQFSNSRSEMNVSTLELGDSALYLCASSEAEKNSPLHFGNGTRLTVT.

This clonotype was counted a few times. This chain links TRBV3-1 with TRBJ1-4, with D uncertain. V was shortened by 1 base and J by 0 bases, with 6 bases between the two germline ends. The CDR3 has 15 amino acids. Germline values: CDR1 LGHDT, CDR2 YNNKEL (reference sequence). The CDR3 sequence is CASSQGDTTNEKLFF. The CDR3, as DNA: TGTGCCAGCAGCCAAGGAGACACAACTAATGAAAAACTGTTTTTT.

Concerning this clonotype itself: A read error is possible here, since a much larger clone lies one base away. The CDR3 nucleotides are TGTGCCTGCCAACGGGAGGCTTACGAGCAGTTCTTC. It yields the protein CACQREAYEQFF. This rearrangement joins TRBV30 to TRBJ2-1, with 7 positions matching TRBD2. The CDR3 runs to 12 residues. J gave up 10 bases and V 6 bases, and 9 bases lay outside the gene matches. The germline CDR1 and CDR2 sequences are GTSNPN and SVGIG (reference sequence).

This clonotype came up many times. The genes are TRBV5-5 and TRBJ2-7; the match to TRBD1 covers 7 bases. CDR1 is SGHKS, CDR2 YYEKEE, per germline (reference sequence). V dropped 5 bases and J dropped 4; count of bases not matched to a gene: 18. There are 17 residues in the CDR3. The chain's CDR3 is CASSYDDRVRFAYEQYF. Here the CDR3 DNA reads TGTGCCAGCAGTTACGATGACAGGGTTCGTTTTGCGTACGAGCAGTACTTC.

This clonotype showed up many times. This chain links TRBV2 with TRBJ2-3, with TRBD2 identical over 7 bases. The CDR3 contains 16 residues. Germline V CDR1 and CDR2: SNHLY, FYNNEI. The V gene end was trimmed by 4 bases and the J gene end by 0 bases; junction bases not matched to a gene: 7. CDR3 amino acids: CASSAVGGGSTDTQYF. The CDR3 nucleotides read TGTGCCAGCAGTGCTGTGGGGGGGGGAAGCACAGATACGCAGTATTTT.

This clonotype has ten or more counts. The chain recombines TRBV20-1 with TRBJ1-1; no clear D gene. Trimming removed 3 bases at V and 1 base at J, with 12 bases between. There are 14 residues in the CDR3. Looked up from germline, CDR1 is DFQATT and CDR2 is SNEGSKA (reference sequence). CDR3 DNA sequence: TGCAGTGCTAGGGTCCCAACAAGGAACACTGAAGCTTTCTTT. Translating gives CSARVPTRNTEAFF.